This TCR beta chain appears in the sequencing data of a study of CD8 T cells in Susac syndrome (dated by TCRdb to between 2019 and 2020). The study in broad terms: Whether CD8+ T cell activation and differentiation in Susac syndrome was antigen driven was tested using repertoire sequencing. The study compared CD8+ T cell repertoire clonality among over 9 healthy donors, 14 Susac syndrome patients and 15 or so multiple sclerosis patients. Findings and caveats that apply to the study as a whole: The number of individuals in the TCR sequencing and HLA analysis was recognized as being relatively small.

RNA was extracted using the RNeasy kit, and about 0.5 to 1 ug of the RNA was reverse transcribed with random hexamers. The immunoSEQ multiplex PCR assay, covering 54 Vbeta and 13 Jbeta segments, was used to amplify TCR beta CDR3 regions. To correct PCR amplification bias, a synthetic template baseline was used for both primer optimization and computational correction. On the study's bioinformatics: Reads were annotated to V, D and J genes according to IMGT and were analyzed with immunoSEQ Analyzer, with only productive sequences retained. Clonality was computed as one minus Shannon entropy normalized by log2 of the number of productive unique sequences. For each patient and control, public and private clones were evaluated within the 100 most prevalent clones. Clones were defined as Susac-specific if absent from the healthy and MS cohorts, from approximately 1,100 published viral clones and from other ImmuneACCESS disease sequences. TCRdb reanalyzed the raw reads on its own, using fastp at Q25 for trimming and MiXCR for clone calling, and kept in-frame beta chains. When rows share a CDR3 protein, they turn into one entry using the most common DNA and genes. Clone size and V and J calls follow TCRdb, not the original study. Across this sample there are hundreds of thousands of distinct CDR3 sequences, with roughly 85% seen only once. The ten largest clones add up to around 0.2% of the sample.

In regard to this clonotype: The target of this receptor is not known. Per-nucleotide qualities are absent, and no much larger clonotype sits a single base away.

From the cysteine up to the phenylalanine, the CDR3 has a length of 15 residues. The retained sequence is limited to the CDR3, 45 bases, with the frame set at the first base. CDR1 and CDR2 are read off the germline V gene as SGHTA and FQGNSA. V is pared back by 1 base and J by 2 bases, with 11 bases lying between the germline termini. Peripheral blood CD8+ and CD4+ T cells from healthy donors, Susac syndrome patients and multiple sclerosis patients were profiled by high-throughput TCR beta sequencing. Treatment-naive patients with stable or active relapsing-remitting disease fulfilling revised McDonald criteria were used as multiple sclerosis controls. Bulk CD8+ and CD4+ T cells were purified magnetically by negative isolation, whereas CD8+ TEMRA cells were enriched by FACS. Blood was drawn into EDTA tubes, processed within 24 hours, and PBMCs were isolated by density gradient centrifugation. PBMCs intended for TCR sequencing were cryopreserved in liquid nitrogen and thawed later in a water bath at 37 degrees C. The sorted or isolated CD4+, CD8+ and CD8+ TEMRA cells had a purity of 90% or higher.

The source material was CD8+ T cells from PBMCs. This chain is built from TRBV7-2 and TRBJ1-1; no D gene is confidently identified. This clonotype was obtained from a human donor with multiple sclerosis. The base sequence is TGTGCCAGCAGCTTAGTATCAGGACCTAACACTGAAGCTTTCTTT. It translates to CASSLVSGPNTEAFF.